This T cell receptor (beta chain) was sequenced during a study of cytomegalovirus exposure and HLA in healthy donors. Study-level points and caveats: Specificity for CMV antigens was confirmed in vitro for a few of the CMV-associated chains.

Of note for this clone: The antigen remains undetermined.

In the PCR, 60 Vbeta and 13 Jbeta primers were used. The table came from immunoSEQ multiplex PCR; TCRdb's copy has only in-frame clones and leaves some out. The table has approximately 240,000 clones, around 80% seen once. Trimming at V came to 4 bases and at J to 11 bases, leaving 8 bases not matched to a gene. The CDR3 loop spans 12 amino acids. Germline values: CDR1 SGHTA, CDR2 FQGTGA. This TCR was recovered from a woman between 35 and 50 years old in good health and CMV-seropositive. Sequencing was carried out using PBMCs. This sequence joins TRBV7-3 and TRBJ2-7; 7 bases line up with TRBD1. This CDR3 reads CASSSSTGRKYF. The CDR3 bases are TGTGCCAGCAGCTCATCGACAGGGCGGAAGTACTTC.